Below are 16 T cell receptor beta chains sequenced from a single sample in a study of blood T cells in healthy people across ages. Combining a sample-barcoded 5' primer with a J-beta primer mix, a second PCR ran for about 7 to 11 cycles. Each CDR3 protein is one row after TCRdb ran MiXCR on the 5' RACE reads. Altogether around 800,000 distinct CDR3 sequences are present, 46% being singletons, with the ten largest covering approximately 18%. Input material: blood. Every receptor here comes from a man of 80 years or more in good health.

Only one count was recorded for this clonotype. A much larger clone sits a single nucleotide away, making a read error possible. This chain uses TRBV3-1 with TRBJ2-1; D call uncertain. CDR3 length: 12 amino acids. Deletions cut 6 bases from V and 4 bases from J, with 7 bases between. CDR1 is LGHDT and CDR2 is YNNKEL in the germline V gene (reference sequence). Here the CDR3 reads CASSPEYNEQFF. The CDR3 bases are TGTGCCAGCAGTCCAGAATACAATGAGCAGTTCTTC.

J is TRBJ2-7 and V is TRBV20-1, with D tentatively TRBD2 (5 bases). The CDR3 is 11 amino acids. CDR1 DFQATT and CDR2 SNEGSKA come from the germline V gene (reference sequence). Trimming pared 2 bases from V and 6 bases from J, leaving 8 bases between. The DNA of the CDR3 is TGCAGTGCTAGAACTAGGACCGAGCAGTACTTC. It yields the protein CSARTRTEQYF.

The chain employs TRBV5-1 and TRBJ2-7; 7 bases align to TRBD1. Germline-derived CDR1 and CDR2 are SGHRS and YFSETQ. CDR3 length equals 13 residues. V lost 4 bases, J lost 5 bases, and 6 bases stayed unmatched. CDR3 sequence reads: CASSPTGSHEQYF. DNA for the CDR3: TGCGCCAGCAGCCCGACAGGGAGCCACGAGCAGTACTTC.

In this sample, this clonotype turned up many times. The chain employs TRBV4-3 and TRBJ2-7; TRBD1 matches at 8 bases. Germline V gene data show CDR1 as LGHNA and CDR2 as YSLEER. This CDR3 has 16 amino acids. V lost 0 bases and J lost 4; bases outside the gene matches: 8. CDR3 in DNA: TGCGCCAGCAGCCAAGATCACGGCAGGGGGCTGTACGAGCAGTACTTC. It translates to CASSQDHGRGLYEQYF.

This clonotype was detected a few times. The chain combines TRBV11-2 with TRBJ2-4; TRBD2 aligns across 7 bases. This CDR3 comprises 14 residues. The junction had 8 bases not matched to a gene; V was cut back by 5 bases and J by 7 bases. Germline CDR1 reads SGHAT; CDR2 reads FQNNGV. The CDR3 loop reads CASSVRLADNIQYF. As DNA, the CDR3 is TGTGCCAGCAGCGTCCGACTAGCAGACAACATTCAGTACTTC. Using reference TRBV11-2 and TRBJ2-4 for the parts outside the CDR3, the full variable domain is EAGVAQSPRYKIIEKRQSVAFWCNPISGHATLYWYQQILGQGPKLLIQFQNNGVVDDSQLPKDRFSAERLKGVDSTLKIQPAKLEDSAVYLCASSVRLADNIQYFGAGTRLSVL.

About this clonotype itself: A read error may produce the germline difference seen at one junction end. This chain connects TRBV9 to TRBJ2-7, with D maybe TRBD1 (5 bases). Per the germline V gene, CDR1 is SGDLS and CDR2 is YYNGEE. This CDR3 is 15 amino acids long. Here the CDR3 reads CASSTPKGVSYEQCF. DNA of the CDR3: TGTGCCAGCAGCACCCCCAAAGGGGTCTCCTACGAGCAGTGCTTC.

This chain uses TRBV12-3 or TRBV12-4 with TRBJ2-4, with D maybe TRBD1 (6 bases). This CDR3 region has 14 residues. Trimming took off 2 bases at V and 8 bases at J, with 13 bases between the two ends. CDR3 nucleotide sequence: TGTGCCAGCAGTTTACAGGGGCAGGGTGACATTCAGTACTTC. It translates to CASSLQGQGDIQYF.

CDR3: CSCRPSMNTEAFF. DNA of the CDR3: TGCAGCTGCAGACCGTCCATGAACACTGAAGCTTTCTTT. V and J are TRBV29-1 and TRBJ1-1; D unclear. In germline, CDR1 is SQVTM, CDR2 ANQGSEA. V was pared by 8 bases and J by 0 bases, with 13 bases between. The CDR3 is 13 residues long. The variable domain in full, completed from reference TRBV29-1 and TRBJ1-1, reads SAVISQKPSRDICQRGTSLTIQCQVDSQVTMMFWYRQQPGQSLTLIATANQGSEATYESGFVIDKFPISRPNLTFSTLTVSNMSPEDSSIYLCSCRPSMNTEAFFGQGTRLTVV.

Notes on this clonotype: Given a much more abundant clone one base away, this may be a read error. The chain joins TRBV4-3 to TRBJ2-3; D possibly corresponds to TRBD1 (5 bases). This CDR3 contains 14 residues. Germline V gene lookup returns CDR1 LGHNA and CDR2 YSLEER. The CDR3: CASSQLYSTDMQYF. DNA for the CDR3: TGCGCCAGCAGCCAATTATATTCGACAGATATGCAGTATTTT.

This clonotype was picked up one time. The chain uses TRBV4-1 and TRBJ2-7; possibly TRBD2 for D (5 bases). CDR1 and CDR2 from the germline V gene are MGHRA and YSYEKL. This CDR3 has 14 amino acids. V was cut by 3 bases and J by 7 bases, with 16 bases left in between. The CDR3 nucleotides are TGCGCCAGCAGCCAGGGAGCCTGGACCCCTGAGCAGTACTTC. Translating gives CASSQGAWTPEQYF.

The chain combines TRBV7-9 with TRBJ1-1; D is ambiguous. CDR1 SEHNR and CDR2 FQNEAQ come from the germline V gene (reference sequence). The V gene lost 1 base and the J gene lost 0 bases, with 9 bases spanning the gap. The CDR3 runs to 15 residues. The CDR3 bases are TGTGCCAGCAGCTTAGGCGGGGTACTGAACACTGAAGCTTTCTTT. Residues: CASSLGGVLNTEAFF.

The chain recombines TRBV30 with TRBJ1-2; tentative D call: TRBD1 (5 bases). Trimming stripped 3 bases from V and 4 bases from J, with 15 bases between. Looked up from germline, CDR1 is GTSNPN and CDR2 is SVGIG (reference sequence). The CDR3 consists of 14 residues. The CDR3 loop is CAWRQGSLGYGYTF. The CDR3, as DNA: TGTGCCTGGAGGCAGGGATCTCTTGGCTATGGCTACACCTTC.

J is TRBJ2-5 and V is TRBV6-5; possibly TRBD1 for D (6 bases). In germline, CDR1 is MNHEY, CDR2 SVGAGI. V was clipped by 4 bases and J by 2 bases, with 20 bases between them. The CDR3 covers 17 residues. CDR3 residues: CASSSRVQGLYQETQYF. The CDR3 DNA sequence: TGTGCCAGCAGTTCGCGGGTCCAGGGGCTTTATCAAGAGACCCAGTACTTC.

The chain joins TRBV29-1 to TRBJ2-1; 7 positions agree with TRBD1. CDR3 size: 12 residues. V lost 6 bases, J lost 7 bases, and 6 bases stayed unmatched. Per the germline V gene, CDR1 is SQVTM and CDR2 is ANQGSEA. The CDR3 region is CSVTGVRNEQFF. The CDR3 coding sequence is TGCAGCGTAACAGGGGTGAGGAATGAGCAGTTCTTC.

DNA for the CDR3: TGTGCCAGCAGCAGGGAGGGCCCAGACAATGAGCAGTTCTTC. Residues: CASSREGPDNEQFF. The chain uses TRBV6-4 and TRBJ2-1; TRBD2 aligns across 7 bases. Trimming cost V 6 bases and J 5 bases; bases outside gene matches: 7. Looked up from germline, CDR1 is MRHNA and CDR2 is SNTAGT. This CDR3 is built from 14 residues.

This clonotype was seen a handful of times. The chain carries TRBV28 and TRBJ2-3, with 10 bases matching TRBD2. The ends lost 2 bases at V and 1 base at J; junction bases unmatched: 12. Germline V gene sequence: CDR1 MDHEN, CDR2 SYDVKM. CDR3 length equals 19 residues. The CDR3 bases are TGTGCCAGCAGTTTACCGGGTCTAGCGGGGGAGGTCCGCACAGATACGCAGTATTTT. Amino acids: CASSLPGLAGEVRTDTQYF.